One sample yielded the 14 T cell receptor beta chains listed below, sequenced in a study of PD-1 blockade in mismatch repair-deficient tumors. The assay was immunoSEQ multiplex PCR, and TCRdb's table has in-frame clones only and misses some. The data contain about 79,000 clones, approximately 80% of them singletons. This specimen was peripheral blood, taken 44 weeks after starting pembrolizumab. The receptors were sampled from an adult with mismatch repair-deficient cancer.

This chain links TRBV4-2 with TRBJ2-7; possible D gene TRBD1, 6 bases. Trimming took off 1 base at V and 0 bases at J, with 10 bases between the two ends. Germline assignment: CDR1 LGHNA and CDR2 YNFKEQ. This CDR3 has 15 amino acids. The CDR3 protein is CASSQGQDSSYEQYF. The CDR3 bases are TGTGCCAGCAGCCAAGGCCAGGACAGCTCCTACGAGCAGTACTTC.

This rearrangement joins TRBV11-3 to TRBJ1-1; D gene ambiguous. This CDR3 has 15 amino acids. In germline, CDR1 is SGHNT, CDR2 YENEEA. The V gene lost 1 base and the J gene lost 4 bases, with 13 bases spanning the gap. The CDR3 reads CASSLVRGGSTEAFF. The CDR3 nucleotides are TGTGCCAGCAGCTTAGTTCGGGGAGGGAGCACTGAAGCTTTCTTT.

The chain has TRBV11-2 and TRBJ2-5, with a weak D call TRBD2 (6 bases). CDR3 size: 13 residues. V gave up 2 bases and J gave up 5 bases, with 9 bases separating them. Germline V CDR1 and CDR2: SGHAT, FQNNGV. CDR3 in amino acids: CASSLLGRETQYF. CDR3 nucleotides: TGTGCCAGCAGCTTATTAGGGAGGGAGACCCAGTACTTC.

The chain has TRBV13 and TRBJ1-2, with TRBD1 identical over 7 bases. The CDR3 runs to 14 residues. V gave up 3 bases and J gave up 4 bases; unmatched junction bases: 5. Germline CDR1 PRHDT, CDR2 FYEKMQ (reference sequence). The chain's CDR3 is CASSFGQVVYGYTF. Here the CDR3 DNA reads TGTGCCAGCAGCTTCGGACAGGTAGTCTATGGCTACACCTTC.

This clone was recorded only once. CDR3 nucleotides: TGCAGCGTTGTGACCGGCCCCTACGAGCAGTACTTC. Translated: CSVVTGPYEQYF. V and J are TRBV29-1 and TRBJ2-7, with D uncertain. V was pared by 4 bases and J by 2 bases, with 9 bases between. This CDR3 is built from 12 residues. The germline CDR1 and CDR2 sequences are SQVTM and ANQGSEA.

The V call is TRBV6-6, the J call TRBJ2-7, with D possibly called TRBD1 or TRBD2 (5 bases each). This CDR3 has 12 amino acids. Germline values: CDR1 MNHNY, CDR2 SVGAGI (reference sequence). V was shortened by 4 bases and J by 7 bases, with 11 bases between the two germline ends. Here the CDR3 reads CASSWDRREQYF. The DNA for the CDR3 is TGTGCCAGCAGTTGGGACCGGCGGGAGCAGTACTTC.

The table lists this clone with a few counts. This sequence joins TRBV9 and TRBJ2-3; 9 positions match TRBD2. The CDR3 spans 19 residues. Germline V gene data show CDR1 as SGDLS and CDR2 as YYNGEE. J gave up 2 bases and V 1 base, and 14 bases lay outside the gene matches. The CDR3, as DNA: TGTGCCAGCAGCGTACTTTCCGGGGGCAGCGGGAGGTTCACAGATACGCAGTATTTT. Translated: CASSVLSGGSGRFTDTQYF.

The chain has TRBV30 and TRBJ2-7; 11 nucleotides align to TRBD1. The CDR3 extends over 14 amino acids. The V gene's germline CDR1 is GTSNPN and CDR2 SVGIG (reference sequence). The V and J ends lost 2 bases and 6 bases, in that order; junction bases with no gene match: 6. As DNA, the CDR3 is TGTGCCTGGAGTCAGGGGACAGGGGGTAGCGAGCAGTACTTC. This translates into CAWSQGTGGSEQYF.

As for this clone: Compared with germline, one end of the junction differs, possibly owing to a read error. The V gene is TRBV5-1, the J gene TRBJ1-4; D remains ambiguous. The CDR3 is 15 amino acids. Germline assignment: CDR1 SGHRS and CDR2 YFSETQ. In DNA form, the CDR3 reads TGCGCCAGCAGCTTGGGAGGGTCAGGAGCCGAAGCCCGGTATTTT. This gives the protein CASSLGGSGAEARYF. The full variable domain, its missing parts supplied by reference TRBV5-1 and TRBJ1-4, is KAGVTQTPRYLIKTRGQQVTLSCSPISGHRSVSWYQQTPGQGLQFLFEYFSETQRNKGNFPGRFSGRQFSNSRSEMNVSTLELGDSALYLCASSLGGSGAEARYFGSGTQLSVL.

The chain uses TRBV6-6 and TRBJ1-1, with D hard to call. Germline values: CDR1 MNHNY, CDR2 SVGAGI (reference sequence). This CDR3 has 15 amino acids. Trimming took 5 bases from V and 1 from J, leaving 14 bases between them. Written as DNA, the CDR3 is TGTGCCAGCAGTACCCTCTCGACGGGGAACACTGAAGCTTTCTTT. It yields the protein CASSTLSTGNTEAFF.

CDR3 loop: CASSSKTTNEKLFF. The CDR3 DNA reads TGTGCCAGCAGTTCAAAGACAACTAATGAAAAACTGTTTTTT. The rearrangement joins TRBV27 to TRBJ1-4; the D is unclear. V was cut by 4 bases and J by 0 bases, with 6 bases left in between. Germline V CDR1 and CDR2: MNHEY, SMNVEV (reference sequence). This CDR3 has 14 residues. The full variable domain, with the rest looked up from reference TRBV27 and TRBJ1-4, is EAQVTQNPRYLITVTGKKLTVTCSQNMNHEYMSWYRQDPGLGLRQIYYSMNVEVTDKGDVPEGYKVSRKEKRNFPLILESPSPNQTSLYFCASSSKTTNEKLFFGSGTQLSVL.

The genes are TRBV30 and TRBJ1-1, with D perhaps matching TRBD1 (5 bases). Germline CDR1 GTSNPN, CDR2 SVGIG (reference sequence). The CDR3 has 11 amino acids. Trimming took off 2 bases at V and 4 bases at J, with 5 bases between the two ends. CDR3 residues: CAWSQGTEAFF. In DNA form, the CDR3 reads TGTGCCTGGAGTCAGGGCACTGAAGCTTTCTTT.

This clone was observed a few times. V gene TRBV6-6 combines with J gene TRBJ1-2, with no clear D. Per germline, CDR1 MNHNY and CDR2 SVGAGI (reference sequence). Trimming left V 6 bases short and J 2 bases short, with 10 bases between. This CDR3 has 13 residues. This CDR3 is CASSLDGNYGYTF. The CDR3 coding sequence is TGTGCCAGCAGCTTAGACGGAAACTATGGCTACACCTTC.

This chain uses TRBV5-4 with TRBJ2-1, with 10 bases matching TRBD2. This CDR3 is 15 amino acids long. The ends lost 4 bases at V and 7 bases at J; junction bases unmatched: 8. Germline V gene lookup returns CDR1 SGHNT and CDR2 YYREEE (reference sequence). The CDR3 sequence: CASSPRTSGANEQFF. Here the CDR3 DNA reads TGTGCCAGCAGCCCCCGGACTAGCGGAGCAAATGAGCAGTTCTTC.